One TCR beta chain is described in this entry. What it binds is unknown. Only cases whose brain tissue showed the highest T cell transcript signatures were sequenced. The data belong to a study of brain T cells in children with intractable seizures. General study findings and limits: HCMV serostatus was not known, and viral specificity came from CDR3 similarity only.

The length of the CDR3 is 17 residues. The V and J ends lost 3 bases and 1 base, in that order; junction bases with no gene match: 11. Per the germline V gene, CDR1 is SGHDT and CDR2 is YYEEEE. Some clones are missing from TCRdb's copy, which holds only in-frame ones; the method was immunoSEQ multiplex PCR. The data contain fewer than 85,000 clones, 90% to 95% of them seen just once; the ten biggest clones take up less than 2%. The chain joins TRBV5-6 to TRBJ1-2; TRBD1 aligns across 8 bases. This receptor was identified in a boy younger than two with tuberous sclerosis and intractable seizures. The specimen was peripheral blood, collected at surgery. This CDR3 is CASSSLGQDRGNYGYTF. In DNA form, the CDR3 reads TGTGCCAGCAGCTCATTGGGGCAAGACAGGGGTAACTATGGCTACACCTTC.